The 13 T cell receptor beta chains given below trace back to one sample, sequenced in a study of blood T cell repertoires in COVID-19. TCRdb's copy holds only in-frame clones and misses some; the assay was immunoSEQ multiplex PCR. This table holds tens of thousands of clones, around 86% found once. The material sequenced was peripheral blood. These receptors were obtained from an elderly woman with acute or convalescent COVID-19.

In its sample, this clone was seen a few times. CDR3 sequence (DNA): TGTGCCAGCAGCCGGGGGTCCCTCCACTTT. Its protein is CASSRGSLHF. The V call is TRBV7-9, the J call TRBJ1-6; D might be TRBD1 (5 bases). This CDR3 spans 10 amino acids. Germline V CDR1 and CDR2: SEHNR, FQNEAQ (reference sequence). V lost 5 bases and J 14 bases, leaving 7 bases between the germline ends. Combining the CDR3 with reference TRBV7-9 and TRBJ1-6 gives the whole variable domain DTGVSQNPRHKITKRGQNVTFRCDPISEHNRLYWYRQTLGQGPEFLTYFQNEAQLEKSRLLSDRFSAERPKGSFSTLEIQRTEQGDSAMYLCASSRGSLHFGNGTRLTVT.

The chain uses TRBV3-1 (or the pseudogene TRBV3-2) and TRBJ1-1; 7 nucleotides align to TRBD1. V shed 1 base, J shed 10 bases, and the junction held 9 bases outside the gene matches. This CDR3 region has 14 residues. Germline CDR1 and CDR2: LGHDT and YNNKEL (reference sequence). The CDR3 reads CASSQAGQAEGAFF. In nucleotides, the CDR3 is TGTGCCAGCAGCCAAGCTGGACAGGCCGAGGGAGCTTTCTTT.

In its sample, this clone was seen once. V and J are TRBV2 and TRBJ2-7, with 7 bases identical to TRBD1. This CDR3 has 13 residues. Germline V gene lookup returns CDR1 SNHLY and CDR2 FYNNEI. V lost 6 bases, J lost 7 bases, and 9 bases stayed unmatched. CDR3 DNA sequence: TGTGCCAGCAGAGCCGACAGGGTCGGAGAGCAGTACTTC. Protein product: CASRADRVGEQYF.

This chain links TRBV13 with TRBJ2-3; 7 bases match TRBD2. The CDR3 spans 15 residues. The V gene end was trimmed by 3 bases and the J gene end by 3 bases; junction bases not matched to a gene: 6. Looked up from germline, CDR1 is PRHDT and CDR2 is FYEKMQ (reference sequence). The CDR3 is CASSFGSGETDTQYF. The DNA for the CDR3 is TGTGCCAGCAGCTTCGGGAGCGGGGAAACAGATACGCAGTATTTT. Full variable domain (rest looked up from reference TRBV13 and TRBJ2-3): AAGVIQSPRHLIKEKRETATLKCYPIPRHDTVYWYQQGPGQDPQFLISFYEKMQSDKGSIPDRFSAQQFSDYHSELNMSSLELGDSALYFCASSFGSGETDTQYFGPGTRLTVL.

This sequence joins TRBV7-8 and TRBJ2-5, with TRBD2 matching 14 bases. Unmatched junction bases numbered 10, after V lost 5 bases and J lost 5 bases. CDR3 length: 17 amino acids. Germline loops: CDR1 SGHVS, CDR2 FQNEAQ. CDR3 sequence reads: CASSPRRLAGGLETQYF. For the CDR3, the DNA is TGTGCCAGCAGCCCGAGGAGACTAGCGGGGGGGTTGGAGACCCAGTACTTC.

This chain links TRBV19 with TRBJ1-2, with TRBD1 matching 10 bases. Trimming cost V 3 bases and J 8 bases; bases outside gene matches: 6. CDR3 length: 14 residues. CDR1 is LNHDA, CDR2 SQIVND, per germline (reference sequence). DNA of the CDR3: TGTGCCAGTAGTATTGAGGACAGGGGGGGCGGCTACACCTTC. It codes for CASSIEDRGGGYTF. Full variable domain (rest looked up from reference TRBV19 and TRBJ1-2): DGGITQSPKYLFRKEGQNVTLSCEQNLNHDAMYWYRQDPGQGLRLIYYSQIVNDFQKGDIAEGYSVSREKKESFPLTVTSAQKNPTAFYLCASSIEDRGGGYTFGSGTRLTVV.

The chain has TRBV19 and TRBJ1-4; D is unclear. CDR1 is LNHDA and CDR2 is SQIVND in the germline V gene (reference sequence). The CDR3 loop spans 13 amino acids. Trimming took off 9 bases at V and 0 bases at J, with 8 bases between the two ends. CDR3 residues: CASAESTNEKLFF. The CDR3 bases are TGTGCCAGCGCCGAGTCAACTAATGAAAAACTGTTTTTT.

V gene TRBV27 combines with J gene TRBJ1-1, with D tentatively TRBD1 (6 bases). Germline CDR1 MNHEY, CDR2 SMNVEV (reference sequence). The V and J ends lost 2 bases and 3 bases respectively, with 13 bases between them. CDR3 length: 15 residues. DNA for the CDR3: TGTGCCAGCAGTTTAAGTCCGGCAGGGGACACTGAAGCTTTCTTT. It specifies CASSLSPAGDTEAFF.

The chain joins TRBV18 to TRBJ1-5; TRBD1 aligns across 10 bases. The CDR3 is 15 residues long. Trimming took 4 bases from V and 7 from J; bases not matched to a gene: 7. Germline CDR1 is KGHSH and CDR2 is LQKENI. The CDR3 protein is CASSQGTGDGQPQHF. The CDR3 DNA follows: TGTGCCAGCTCACAAGGGACAGGGGATGGGCAGCCCCAGCATTTT.

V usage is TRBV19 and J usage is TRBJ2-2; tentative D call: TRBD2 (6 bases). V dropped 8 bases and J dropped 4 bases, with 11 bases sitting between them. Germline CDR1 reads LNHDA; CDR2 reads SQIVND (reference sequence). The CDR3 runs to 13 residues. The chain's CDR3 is CASAAGLTGELFF. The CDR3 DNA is TGTGCCAGTGCGGCGGGACTCACCGGGGAGCTGTTTTTT.

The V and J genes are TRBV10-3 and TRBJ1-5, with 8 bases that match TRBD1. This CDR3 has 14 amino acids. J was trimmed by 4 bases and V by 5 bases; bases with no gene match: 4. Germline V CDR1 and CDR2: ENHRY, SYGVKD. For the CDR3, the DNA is TGTGCCATCAGTTCCGGGACAGGTAATCAGCCCCAGCATTTT. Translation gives CAISSGTGNQPQHF.

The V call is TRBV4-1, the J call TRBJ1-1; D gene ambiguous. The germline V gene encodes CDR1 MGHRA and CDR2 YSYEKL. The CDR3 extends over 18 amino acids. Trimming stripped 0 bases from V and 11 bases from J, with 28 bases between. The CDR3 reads CASSQDPKVGRSSQKAFF. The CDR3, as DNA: TGCGCCAGCAGCCAAGATCCTAAGGTGGGCAGGTCGAGTCAGAAGGCTTTCTTT.

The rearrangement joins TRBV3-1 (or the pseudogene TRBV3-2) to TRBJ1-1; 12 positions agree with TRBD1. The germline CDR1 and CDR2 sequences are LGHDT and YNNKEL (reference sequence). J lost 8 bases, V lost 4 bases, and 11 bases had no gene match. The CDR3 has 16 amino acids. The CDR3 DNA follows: TGTGCCAGCAGCCCGTTACTAGGGACAGGGGGCACGGAAGCTTTCTTT. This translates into CASSPLLGTGGTEAFF.